This TCR beta chain was found in a study of T cell responses to AZD1222 COVID-19 vaccine. Clones were read by immunoSEQ multiplex PCR, and TCRdb kept only the in-frame ones, dropping some. Of around 150,000 clones in the sample, 85% to 95% were seen once. The CDR3 is 13 residues long. Per germline, CDR1 MNHEY and CDR2 SMNVEV (reference sequence). V dropped 7 bases and J dropped 5 bases, with 14 bases sitting between them. The sequencing used peripheral blood, collected on day 0 of AZD1222 vaccination. The V and J genes are TRBV27 and TRBJ1-2; unclear D gene. The origin of this receptor is an adult in good health. The CDR3 DNA reads as TGTGCCAGCAACGGCGGGGAGGGTTATGGCTACACCTTC. Its translation: CASNGGEGYGYTF.